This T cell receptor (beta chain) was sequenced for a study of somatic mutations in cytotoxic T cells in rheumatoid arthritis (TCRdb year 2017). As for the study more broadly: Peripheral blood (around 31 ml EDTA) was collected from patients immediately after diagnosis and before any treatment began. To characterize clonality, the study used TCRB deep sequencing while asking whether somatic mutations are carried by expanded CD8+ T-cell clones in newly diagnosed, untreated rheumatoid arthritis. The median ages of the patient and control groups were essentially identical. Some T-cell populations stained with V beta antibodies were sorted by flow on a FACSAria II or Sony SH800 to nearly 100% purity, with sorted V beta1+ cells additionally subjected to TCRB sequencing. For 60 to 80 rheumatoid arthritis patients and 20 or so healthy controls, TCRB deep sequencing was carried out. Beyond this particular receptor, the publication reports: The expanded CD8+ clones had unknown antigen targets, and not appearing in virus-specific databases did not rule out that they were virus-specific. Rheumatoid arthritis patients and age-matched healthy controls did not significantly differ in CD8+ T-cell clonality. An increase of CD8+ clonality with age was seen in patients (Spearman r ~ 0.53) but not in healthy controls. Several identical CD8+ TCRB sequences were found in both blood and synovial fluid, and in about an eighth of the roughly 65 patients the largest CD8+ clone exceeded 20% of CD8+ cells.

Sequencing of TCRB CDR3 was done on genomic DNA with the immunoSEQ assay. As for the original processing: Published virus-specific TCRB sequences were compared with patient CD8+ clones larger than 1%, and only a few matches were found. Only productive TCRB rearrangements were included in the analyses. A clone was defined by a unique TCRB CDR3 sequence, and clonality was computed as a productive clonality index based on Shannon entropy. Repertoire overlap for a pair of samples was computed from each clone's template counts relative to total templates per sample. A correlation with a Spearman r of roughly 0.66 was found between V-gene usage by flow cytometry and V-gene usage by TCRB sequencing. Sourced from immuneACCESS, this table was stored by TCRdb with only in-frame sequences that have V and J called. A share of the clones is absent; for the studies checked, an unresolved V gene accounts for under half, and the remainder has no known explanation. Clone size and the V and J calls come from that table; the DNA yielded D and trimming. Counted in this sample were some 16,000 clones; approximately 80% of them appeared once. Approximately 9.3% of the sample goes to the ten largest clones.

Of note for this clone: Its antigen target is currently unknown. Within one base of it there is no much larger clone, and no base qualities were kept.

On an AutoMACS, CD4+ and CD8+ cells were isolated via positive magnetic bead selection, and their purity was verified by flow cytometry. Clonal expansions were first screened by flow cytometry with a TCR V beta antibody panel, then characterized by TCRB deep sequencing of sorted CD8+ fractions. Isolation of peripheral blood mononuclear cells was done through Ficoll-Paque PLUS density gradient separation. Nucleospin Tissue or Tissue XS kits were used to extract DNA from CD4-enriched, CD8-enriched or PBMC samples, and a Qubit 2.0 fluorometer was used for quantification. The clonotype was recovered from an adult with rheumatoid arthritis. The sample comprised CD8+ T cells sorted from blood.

The nucleotides read TGTGCCAGCAGCTTGGCCGCCCCCTATAATTCACCCCTCCACTTT. Its coded protein is CASSLAAPYNSPLHF. The rearrangement joined TRBV7-2 to TRBJ1-6, with no reliable assignment of the D segment. From a lookup of the germline V gene, CDR1 and CDR2 are SGHTA and FQGNSA. V lost 3 bases and J lost 2 bases; the stretch between them is 8 bases long. There are 15 amino acids in the CDR3, from cysteine to phenylalanine inclusive. Only the CDR3 portion is preserved as DNA: 45 bases, with reading frame beginning at the first base.